What follows are 29 T cell receptor beta chains derived from one specimen sequenced in a study of glioma-infiltrating T cells after dendritic cell vaccination. Time point in this sample: after dendritic cell vaccination, including at tumor progression/relapse. TCRdb's copy holds only in-frame clones and misses some; the assay was immunoSEQ multiplex PCR. The sample yields around 90,000 clones, approximately 75% seen once. The specimen comprised blood, sampled after dendritic cell vaccination. The receptors originated from a human donor with glioblastoma.

This clone was counted between two and nine times. This sequence joins TRBV19 and TRBJ2-1; D not certain. This CDR3 contains 12 residues. The germline CDR1 and CDR2 sequences are LNHDA and SQIVND (reference sequence). V lost 3 bases and J 4 bases, leaving 4 bases between the germline ends. The CDR3 DNA is TGTGCCAGTAGTATGCAGTACAATGAGCAGTTCTTC. Encoded protein: CASSMQYNEQFF.

The gene calls are TRBV5-1 and TRBJ2-3; possibly TRBD1 for D (7 bases). From germline, CDR1 is SGHRS and CDR2 YFSETQ. V was clipped by 4 bases and J by 0 bases, with 15 bases between them. CDR3 size: 16 residues. CDR3: CASSGGTVISTDTQYF. The CDR3 DNA reads as TGCGCCAGCAGCGGCGGGACAGTTATTAGCACAGATACGCAGTATTTT.

The chain uses TRBV7-7 and TRBJ2-1; D is ambiguous. This CDR3 region has 13 residues. The V end was cut by 5 bases, the J end by 3 bases, with 8 bases between. CDR1 SSHAT and CDR2 FNYEAQ come from the germline V gene (reference sequence). The CDR3 loop is CASSRDIYNEQFF. The DNA of the CDR3 is TGTGCCAGCAGCCGAGACATCTACAATGAGCAGTTCTTC.

This clone was observed a handful of times. The V call is TRBV5-5, the J call TRBJ1-5; TRBD1 matches 8 bases. V was pared by 3 bases and J by 4 bases, with 3 bases of the junction left unmatched. The CDR3 is 14 residues long. CDR1 is SGHKS and CDR2 is YYEKEE in the germline V gene (reference sequence). In DNA, the CDR3 is TGTGCCAGCAGCTGGACAGGGAGTAATCAGCCCCAGCATTTT. Translating gives CASSWTGSNQPQHF.

This chain uses TRBV5-1 with TRBJ2-5, with 8 bases aligning to TRBD2. J was trimmed by 6 bases and V by 0 bases; bases with no gene match: 10. This CDR3 contains 16 residues. Germline V gene lookup returns CDR1 SGHRS and CDR2 YFSETQ. The CDR3 is CASSLDPGLGSKTQYF. In nucleotides, the CDR3 is TGCGCCAGCAGCTTGGATCCGGGACTAGGATCCAAGACCCAGTACTTC.

The chain uses TRBV5-4 and TRBJ2-7; 8 bases are a match to TRBD2. Losses at the gene ends were 3 bases for V and 8 bases for J; bases not matched to a gene: 10. The CDR3 covers 14 residues. Germline V gives CDR1 SGHNT, CDR2 YYREEE (reference sequence). For the CDR3, the DNA is TGTGCCAGCAGCTCTTGGGGCGGGGGGTCGAAGCAGTACGTC. Translating it yields CASSSWGGGSKQYV.

The chain carries TRBV7-7 and TRBJ1-5; the D gene is possibly TRBD1 (5 bases). The CDR3 is made up of 14 amino acids. Germline V gives CDR1 SSHAT, CDR2 FNYEAQ (reference sequence). CDR3 DNA: TGTGCTGGGTTTGTTCGACAGTTGGATCAGCCCCAGCATTTT. It is translated as CAGFVRQLDQPQHF.

This clone was seen a single time. The rearrangement joins TRBV7-2 to TRBJ2-3, with TRBD2 matching 7 bases. Germline loops: CDR1 SGHTA, CDR2 FQGNSA. The V segment lost 3 bases and the J segment 6 bases; nucleotides outside the gene matches: 12. The CDR3 runs 16 residues. The CDR3 DNA reads as TGTGCCAGCAGCTTGGCCGTGTCGGGGGGAGTGGATACGCAGTATTTT. As protein: CASSLAVSGGVDTQYF. The whole variable domain, filled in from reference TRBV7-2 and TRBJ2-3, reads GAGVSQSPSNKVTEKGKDVELRCDPISGHTALYWYRQSLGQGLEFLIYFQGNSAPDKSGLPSDRFSAERTGGSVSTLTIQRTQQEDSAVYLCASSLAVSGGVDTQYFGPGTRLTVL.

The chain has TRBV18 and TRBJ1-5, with D tentatively TRBD1 (5 bases). Germline V gene sequence: CDR1 KGHSH, CDR2 LQKENI. V lost 0 bases and J lost 4, with 16 bases in between. The CDR3 covers 17 residues. This chain's CDR3 is CASSPPITGARNQPQHF. CDR3 nucleotide sequence: TGTGCCAGCTCACCACCGATAACAGGAGCCAGAAATCAGCCCCAGCATTTT.

The CDR3 protein is CASSLVPGSGNTIYF. CDR3 in DNA: TGTGCCAGCAGCTTGGTCCCGGGCTCTGGAAACACCATATATTTT. J is TRBJ1-3 and V is TRBV5-4; the D is unclear. The CDR3 covers 15 residues. The germline gives CDR1 SGHNT, CDR2 YYREEE (reference sequence). V lost 0 bases and J lost 0, with 7 bases in between.

V usage is TRBV7-9 and J usage is TRBJ2-1, with no clear D. This CDR3 has 13 amino acids. Germline lookup yields CDR1 SEHNR and CDR2 FQNEAQ (reference sequence). V was cut by 7 bases and J by 6 bases, with 13 bases left in between. For the CDR3, the DNA is TGTGCCAGCATCGCTGATACGGTCAATGAGCAGTTCTTC. Protein product: CASIADTVNEQFF.

DNA for the CDR3: TGTGCTAGTGGTCCTCTCCCCTCGACAGGGTTCATGGGGTTTAATGAAAAACTGTTTTTT. It encodes CASGPLPSTGFMGFNEKLFF. The rearrangement links TRBV12-5 to TRBJ1-4; 7 nucleotides agree with TRBD1. The V gene end was trimmed by 5 bases and the J gene end by 4 bases; junction bases not matched to a gene: 22. Looked up from germline, CDR1 is LGHNT and CDR2 is FRNRAP. This CDR3 comprises 20 residues.

This chain links TRBV15 with TRBJ2-2, with 13 bases that match TRBD2. This CDR3 comprises 21 residues. Per the germline V gene, CDR1 is LNHNV and CDR2 is YYDKDF (reference sequence). V gave up 0 bases and J gave up 5 bases; unmatched junction bases: 15. CDR3 loop: CATSRDRGRLAGGRRTGELFF. CDR3 coding DNA: TGTGCCACCAGCAGAGACAGGGGGAGACTAGCGGGAGGTAGGCGGACCGGGGAGCTGTTTTTT.

About this clone itself: This CDR3 is also generated by other DNA sequences in the sample. The chain has TRBV18 and TRBJ2-2; D perhaps matches TRBD1 (5 bases). This CDR3 comprises 15 residues. Trimming cost V 4 bases and J 1 base, with 10 bases left between them. The germline gives CDR1 KGHSH, CDR2 LQKENI. The CDR3 region is CASSLGQGNTGELFF. DNA of the CDR3: TGTGCCAGCTCACTGGGGCAAGGGAACACCGGGGAGCTGTTTTTT.

This rearrangement joins TRBV7-6 to TRBJ1-4; unclear D gene. The germline gives CDR1 SGHVS, CDR2 FNYEAQ. This CDR3 has 14 amino acids. Between the trimmed V and J ends, which lost 2 bases and 0 bases, there was a span of 4 bases. CDR3 in amino acids: CASSLLSTNEKLFF. The CDR3 DNA sequence: TGTGCCAGCAGCTTACTCTCAACTAATGAAAAACTGTTTTTT. The full variable domain, its missing parts supplied by reference TRBV7-6 and TRBJ1-4, is GAGVSQSPRYKVTKRGQDVALRCDPISGHVSLYWYRQALGQGPEFLTYFNYEAQQDKSGLPNDRFSAERPEGSISTLTIQRTEQRDSAMYRCASSLLSTNEKLFFGSGTQLSVL.

This clone appeared a few times. V and J are TRBV9 and TRBJ2-1, with 9 nucleotides matching TRBD1. This CDR3 has 17 residues. Germline trimming cut 4 bases from V and 8 bases from J; bases unmatched to any gene: 16. Germline assignment: CDR1 SGDLS and CDR2 YYNGEE. The CDR3 nucleotides are TGTGCCAGCAGCCCCCCAGCCAGAGGGACAGGGAGGGATGAGCAGTTCTTC. Amino acid sequence: CASSPPARGTGRDEQFF.

The V and J genes are TRBV6-6 and TRBJ1-6, with TRBD1 matching over 9 bases. J was trimmed by 10 bases and V by 6 bases; bases with no gene match: 13. Germline CDR1 and CDR2: MNHNY and SVGAGI (reference sequence). This CDR3 has 16 residues. The CDR3 DNA is TGTGCCAGCAGCTTACAGGGGGCTAATCTGTACTCACCCCTCCACTTT. Its translation is CASSLQGANLYSPLHF.

The genes are TRBV5-1 and TRBJ2-5, with TRBD2 identical over 10 bases. Germline CDR1 reads SGHRS; CDR2 reads YFSETQ. This CDR3 is 16 amino acids long. The V segment lost 0 bases and the J segment 4 bases; nucleotides outside the gene matches: 6. This chain's CDR3 is CASSLDSGGARETQYF. CDR3 sequence (DNA): TGCGCCAGCAGCTTGGACAGCGGGGGGGCCCGAGAGACCCAGTACTTC.

The rearrangement uses TRBV25-1 and TRBJ1-4, with D unresolved. The CDR3 contains 15 residues. V was cut by 3 bases and J by 4 bases, with 12 bases left in between. Germline values: CDR1 MGHDK, CDR2 SYGVNS. In DNA form, the CDR3 reads TGTGCCAGCAGTGATCGAGCAGGCTTTAATGAAAAACTGTTTTTT. It is translated as CASSDRAGFNEKLFF.

The rearrangement uses TRBV18 and TRBJ2-7, with 8 positions matching TRBD1. Per the germline V gene, CDR1 is KGHSH and CDR2 is LQKENI. V lost 4 bases and J lost 4; bases outside the gene matches: 3. The CDR3 has 13 amino acids. As DNA, the CDR3 is TGTGCCAGCTCACTGGACAGGGCTTACGAGCAGTACGTC. This gives the protein CASSLDRAYEQYV.

The CDR3 protein is CASSPPGGLYGYTF. The CDR3, as DNA: TGTGCCAGCAGTCCGCCCGGCGGACTCTATGGCTACACCTTC. The J gene is TRBJ1-2, the V gene TRBV27; D call uncertain. Trimming took off 5 bases at V and 4 bases at J, with 14 bases between the two ends. Germline CDR1 reads MNHEY; CDR2 reads SMNVEV (reference sequence). CDR3 length: 14 amino acids.

The V call is TRBV6-1, the J call TRBJ1-2; D is possibly TRBD1 (5 bases). The length of the CDR3 is 15 residues. CDR1 is MNHNS, CDR2 SASEGT, per germline. V lost 4 bases and J 5 bases, leaving 17 bases between the germline ends. In DNA form, the CDR3 reads TGTGCCAGCAGTGGACCGGGACTGGGTTTGTATGGCTACACCTTC. Its translation: CASSGPGLGLYGYTF.

V gene TRBV28 combines with J gene TRBJ2-5, with 12 bases matching TRBD2. This CDR3 comprises 16 residues. V lost 4 bases, J lost 6 bases, and 9 bases stayed unmatched. The germline CDR1 and CDR2 sequences are MDHEN and SYDVKM. CDR3 sequence: CASSSSTSGRRQTQYF. Here the CDR3 DNA reads TGTGCCAGCAGTTCATCTACTAGCGGGAGGAGGCAGACCCAGTACTTC.

The chain is built from TRBV4-2 and TRBJ1-3; no clear D. The CDR3 loop spans 15 amino acids. Trimming removed 0 bases from V and 5 bases from J, with 11 bases in between. Germline lookup yields CDR1 LGHNA and CDR2 YNFKEQ. CDR3 loop: CASSQDLGTRNTIYF. CDR3 DNA: TGTGCCAGCAGCCAAGATTTGGGCACAAGAAACACCATATATTTT.

The rearrangement uses TRBV9 and TRBJ1-1; no definite D call. Germline lookup yields CDR1 SGDLS and CDR2 YYNGEE. The CDR3 sequence is 13 residues long. Between the trimmed V and J ends, which lost 3 bases and 4 bases, there was a span of 10 bases. The CDR3 DNA sequence: TGTGCCAGCAGCGCGCTAGCTGGCACTGAAGCTTTCTTT. It specifies CASSALAGTEAFF.

The V call is TRBV6-1, the J call TRBJ1-6; D gene unclear. The CDR3 has 12 residues. CDR1 and CDR2 from the germline V gene are MNHNS and SASEGT. Trimming removed 6 bases from V and 7 bases from J, with 7 bases in between. The CDR3 region has the DNA TGTGCCAGCAGGGACTGGAATTCACCCCTCCACTTT. Its protein product is CASRDWNSPLHF.

The rearrangement links TRBV19 to TRBJ1-5, with D possibly TRBD1 on 5 matching bases. V lost 6 bases and J 7 bases, leaving 7 bases between the germline ends. The length of the CDR3 is 11 residues. The V gene's germline CDR1 is LNHDA and CDR2 SQIVND (reference sequence). The chain's CDR3 is CASRQGQPQHF. The DNA for the CDR3 is TGTGCCAGTAGGCAGGGACAGCCCCAGCATTTT.

In its sample, this clone was seen a few times. V is TRBV5-1 and J is TRBJ1-2; TRBD1 matches 10 bases. The CDR3 extends over 16 amino acids. Germline V lookup: CDR1 SGHRS, CDR2 YFSETQ. Losses at the gene ends were 4 bases for V and 1 base for J; bases not matched to a gene: 7. CDR3 nucleotide sequence: TGCGCCAGCAGCCTGGGACAGGGGAACTTTAACTATGGCTACACCTTC. It codes for CASSLGQGNFNYGYTF.

The V gene is TRBV7-9, the J gene TRBJ2-6; TRBD1 might be the D (6 bases). Trimming cost V 5 bases and J 6 bases, with 14 bases left between them. The length of the CDR3 is 15 residues. Germline V gene sequence: CDR1 SEHNR, CDR2 FQNEAQ (reference sequence). CDR3 in DNA: TGTGCCAGCAGCGCGGACAGTCCCGTGGCCAACGTCCTGACTTTC. Protein: CASSADSPVANVLTF.